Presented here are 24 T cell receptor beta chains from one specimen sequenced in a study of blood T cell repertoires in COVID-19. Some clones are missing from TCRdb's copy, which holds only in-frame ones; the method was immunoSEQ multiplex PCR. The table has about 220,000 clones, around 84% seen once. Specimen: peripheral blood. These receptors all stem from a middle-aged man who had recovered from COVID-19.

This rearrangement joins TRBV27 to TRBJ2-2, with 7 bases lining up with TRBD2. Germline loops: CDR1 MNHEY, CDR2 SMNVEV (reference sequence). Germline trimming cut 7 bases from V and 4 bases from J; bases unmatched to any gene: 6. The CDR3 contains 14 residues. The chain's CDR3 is CASTKRDVTGELFF. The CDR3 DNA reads TGTGCCAGCACAAAGCGGGATGTCACCGGGGAGCTGTTTTTT.

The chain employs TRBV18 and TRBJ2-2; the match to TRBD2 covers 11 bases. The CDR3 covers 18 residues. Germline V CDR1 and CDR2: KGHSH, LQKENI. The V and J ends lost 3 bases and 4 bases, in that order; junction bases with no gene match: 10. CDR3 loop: CASSPRITSGSRTGELFF. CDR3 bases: TGTGCCAGCTCACCTCGAATAACTAGCGGGAGTCGCACCGGGGAGCTGTTTTTT.

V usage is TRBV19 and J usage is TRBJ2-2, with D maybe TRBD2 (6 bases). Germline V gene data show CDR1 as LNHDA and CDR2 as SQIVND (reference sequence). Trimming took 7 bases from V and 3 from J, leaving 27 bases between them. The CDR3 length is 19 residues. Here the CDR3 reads CASTRALGGKATDTGELFF. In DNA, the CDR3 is TGTGCCAGTACGAGGGCTCTGGGCGGGAAGGCCACGGACACCGGGGAGCTGTTTTTT.

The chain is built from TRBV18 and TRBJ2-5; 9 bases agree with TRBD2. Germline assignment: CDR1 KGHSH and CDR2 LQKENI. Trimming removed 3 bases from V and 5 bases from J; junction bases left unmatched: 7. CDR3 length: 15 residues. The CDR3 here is CASSPISSGGETQYF. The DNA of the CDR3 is TGTGCCAGCTCACCCATTTCAAGCGGGGGGGAGACCCAGTACTTC.

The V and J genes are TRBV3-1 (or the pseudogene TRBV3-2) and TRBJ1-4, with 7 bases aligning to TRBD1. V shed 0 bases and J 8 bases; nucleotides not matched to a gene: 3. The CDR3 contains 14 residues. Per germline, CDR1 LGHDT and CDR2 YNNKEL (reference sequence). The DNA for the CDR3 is TGTGCCAGCAGCCAAGAACGGACAGGAGAAAAACTGTTTTTT. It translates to CASSQERTGEKLFF.

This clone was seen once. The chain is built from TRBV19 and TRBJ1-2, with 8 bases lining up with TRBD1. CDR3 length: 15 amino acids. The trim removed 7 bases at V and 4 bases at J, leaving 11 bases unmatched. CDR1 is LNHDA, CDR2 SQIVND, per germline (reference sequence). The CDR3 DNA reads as TGTGCCAGTACCCCGCAAGGGACAGGCGGCTATGGCTACACCTTC. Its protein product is CASTPQGTGGYGYTF.

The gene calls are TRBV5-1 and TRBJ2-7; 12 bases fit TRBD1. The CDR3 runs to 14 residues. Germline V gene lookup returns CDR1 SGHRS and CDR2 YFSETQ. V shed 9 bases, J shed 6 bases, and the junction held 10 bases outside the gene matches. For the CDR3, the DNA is TGCGCCAACCCACGGGACAGGGGGCCTCCCGAGCAGTACTTC. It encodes CANPRDRGPPEQYF.

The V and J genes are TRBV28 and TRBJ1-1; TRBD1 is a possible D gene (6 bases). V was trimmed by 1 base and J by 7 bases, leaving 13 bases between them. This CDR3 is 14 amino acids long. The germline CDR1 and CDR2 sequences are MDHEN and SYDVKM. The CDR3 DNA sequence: TGTGCCAGCAGTTTATATCCAGGGGTTAATGAAGCTTTCTTT. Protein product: CASSLYPGVNEAFF.

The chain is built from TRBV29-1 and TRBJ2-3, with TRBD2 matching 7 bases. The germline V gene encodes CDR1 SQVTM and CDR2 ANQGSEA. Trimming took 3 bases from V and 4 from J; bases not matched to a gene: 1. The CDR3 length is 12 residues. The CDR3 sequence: CSVDAGADTQYF. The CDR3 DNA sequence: TGCAGCGTTGACGCGGGGGCAGATACGCAGTATTTT.

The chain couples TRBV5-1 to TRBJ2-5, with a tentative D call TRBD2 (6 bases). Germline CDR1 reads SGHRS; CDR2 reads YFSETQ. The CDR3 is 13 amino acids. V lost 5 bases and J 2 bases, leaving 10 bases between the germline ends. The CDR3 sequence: CASSSREQETQYF. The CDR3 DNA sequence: TGCGCCAGCAGTAGCCGGGAGCAAGAGACCCAGTACTTC.

Here the CDR3 DNA reads TGTGCCAGCAGCCAAGCGGGGGGCAATGAGCAGTTCTTC. This gives the protein CASSQAGGNEQFF. The chain employs TRBV4-2 and TRBJ2-1, with 7 nucleotides matching TRBD2. V shed 1 base and J 6 bases; nucleotides not matched to a gene: 0. The length of the CDR3 is 13 residues. Germline V CDR1 and CDR2: LGHNA, YNFKEQ.

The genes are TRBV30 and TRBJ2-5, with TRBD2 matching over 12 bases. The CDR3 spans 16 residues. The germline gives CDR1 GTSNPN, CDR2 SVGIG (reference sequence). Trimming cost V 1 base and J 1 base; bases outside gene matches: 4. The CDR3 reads CAWSAGLAGIQETQYF. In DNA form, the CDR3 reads TGTGCCTGGAGTGCCGGACTAGCGGGGATCCAAGAGACCCAGTACTTC. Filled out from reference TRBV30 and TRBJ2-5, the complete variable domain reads SQTIHQWPATLVQPVGSPLSLECTVEGTSNPNLYWYRQAAGRGLQLLFYSVGIGQISSEVPQNLSASRPQDRQFILSSKKLLLSDSGFYLCAWSAGLAGIQETQYFGPGTRLLVL.

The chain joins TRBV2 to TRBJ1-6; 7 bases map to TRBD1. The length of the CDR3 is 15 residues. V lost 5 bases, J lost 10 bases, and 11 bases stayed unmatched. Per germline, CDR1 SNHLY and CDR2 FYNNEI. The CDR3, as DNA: TGTGCCAGCAGTCTCCAACAGGGGATAACGTCACCCCTCCACTTT. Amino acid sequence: CASSLQQGITSPLHF.

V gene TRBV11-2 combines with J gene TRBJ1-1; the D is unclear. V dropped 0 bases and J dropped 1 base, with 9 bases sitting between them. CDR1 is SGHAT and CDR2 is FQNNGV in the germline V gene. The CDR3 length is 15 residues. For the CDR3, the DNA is TGTGCCAGCAGCTTAGAAGGCCGGGGGAACACTGAAGCTTTCTTT. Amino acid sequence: CASSLEGRGNTEAFF.

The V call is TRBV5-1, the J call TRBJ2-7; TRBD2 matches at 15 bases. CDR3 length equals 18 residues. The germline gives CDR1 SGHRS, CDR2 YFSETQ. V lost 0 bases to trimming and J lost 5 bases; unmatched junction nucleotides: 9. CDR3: CASSLGGLAGGPSDEQYF. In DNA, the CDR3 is TGCGCCAGCAGCTTGGGTGGACTAGCGGGAGGGCCCAGCGACGAGCAGTACTTC.

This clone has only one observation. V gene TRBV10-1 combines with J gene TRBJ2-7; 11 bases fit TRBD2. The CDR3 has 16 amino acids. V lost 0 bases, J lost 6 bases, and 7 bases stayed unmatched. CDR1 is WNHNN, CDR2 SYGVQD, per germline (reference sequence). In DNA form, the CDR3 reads TGCGCCAGCAGTGAGTCCATCCGACTAGCGGGAAGCGAGCAGTACTTC. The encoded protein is CASSESIRLAGSEQYF.

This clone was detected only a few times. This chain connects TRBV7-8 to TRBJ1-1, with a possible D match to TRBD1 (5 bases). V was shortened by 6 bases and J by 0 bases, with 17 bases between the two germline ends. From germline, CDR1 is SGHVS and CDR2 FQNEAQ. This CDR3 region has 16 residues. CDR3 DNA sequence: TGTGCCAGCAGGCAAGACCAGGGATCTCTGAACACTGAAGCTTTCTTT. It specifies CASRQDQGSLNTEAFF.

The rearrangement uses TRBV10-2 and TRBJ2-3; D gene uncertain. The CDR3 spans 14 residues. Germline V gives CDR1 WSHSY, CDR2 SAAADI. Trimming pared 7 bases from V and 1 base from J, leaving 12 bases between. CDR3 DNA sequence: TGCGCCAGCACCCCCTCGGCGGGCACAGATACGCAGTATTTT. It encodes CASTPSAGTDTQYF.

DNA for the CDR3: TGTGCCAGCAGTAACGGACTAGCACGTACTGAGACCCAGTACTTC. This encodes CASSNGLARTETQYF. This chain links TRBV7-9 with TRBJ2-5; the match to TRBD2 covers 8 bases. Germline V gene sequence: CDR1 SEHNR, CDR2 FQNEAQ (reference sequence). V lost 6 bases to trimming and J lost 5 bases; unmatched junction nucleotides: 11. The CDR3 extends over 15 amino acids.

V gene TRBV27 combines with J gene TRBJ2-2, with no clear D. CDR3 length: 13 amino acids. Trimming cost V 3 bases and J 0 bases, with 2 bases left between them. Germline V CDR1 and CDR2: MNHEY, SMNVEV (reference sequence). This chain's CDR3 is CASSFSNTGELFF. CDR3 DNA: TGTGCCAGCAGTTTCTCGAACACCGGGGAGCTGTTTTTT.

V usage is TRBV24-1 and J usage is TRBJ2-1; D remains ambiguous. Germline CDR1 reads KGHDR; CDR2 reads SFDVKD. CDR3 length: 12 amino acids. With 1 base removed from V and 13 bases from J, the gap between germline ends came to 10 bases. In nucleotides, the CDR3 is TGTGCCACCAGTGATTTTGGAGATTCCCAGTTCTTC. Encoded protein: CATSDFGDSQFF.

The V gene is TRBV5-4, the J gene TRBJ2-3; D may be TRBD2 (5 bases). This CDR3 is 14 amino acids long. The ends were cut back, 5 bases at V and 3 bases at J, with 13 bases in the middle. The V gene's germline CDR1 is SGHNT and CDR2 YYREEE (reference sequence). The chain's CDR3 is CASRVEQRTDTQYF. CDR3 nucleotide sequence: TGTGCCAGCAGGGTTGAACAGCGGACAGATACGCAGTATTTT.

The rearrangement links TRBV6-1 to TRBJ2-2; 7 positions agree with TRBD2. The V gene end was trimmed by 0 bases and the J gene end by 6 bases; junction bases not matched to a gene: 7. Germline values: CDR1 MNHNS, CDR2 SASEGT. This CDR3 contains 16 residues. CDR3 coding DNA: TGTGCCAGCAGTGAAGCGGGAGGGTGGTTTGCCGGGGAGCTGTTTTTT. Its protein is CASSEAGGWFAGELFF.

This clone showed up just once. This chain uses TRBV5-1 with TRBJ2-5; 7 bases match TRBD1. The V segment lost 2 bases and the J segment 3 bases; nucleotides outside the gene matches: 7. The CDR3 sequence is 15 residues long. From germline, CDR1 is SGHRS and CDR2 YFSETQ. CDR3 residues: CASSFVSGTEETQYF. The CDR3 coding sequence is TGCGCCAGCAGCTTCGTATCCGGGACAGAAGAGACCCAGTACTTC.